The clone carrying this T cell receptor (beta chain) was counted a few times. Its specificity is unknown. Expressed TCRB transcripts were sequenced because the entire RNA isolate underwent reverse transcription. Data came from immunoSEQ multiplex PCR; TCRdb stores just in-frame clones and leaves some out. The table shows hundreds of thousands of clones, with approximately 9.7% occurring only once. This sample is part of a study of beta chain features in type 1 diabetes. Study conclusions and caveats: Shortening of TCRB CDR3s, moderate but significant, appeared in all four CD4+ subsets of Type 1 diabetes patients. Type 1 diabetes patients had fewer VDJ junction insertions and more deletions.

The CDR3 extends over 16 amino acids. Per germline, CDR1 KGHSH and CDR2 LQKENI. The V and J ends lost 5 bases and 0 bases, in that order; junction bases with no gene match: 4. One heparinised draw, averaging around 120 mL, was taken per donor. The sample consisted of central memory CD4+ T cells from blood. This chain connects TRBV18 to TRBJ1-6, with 7 bases aligning to TRBD1. The clonotype was recovered from a man younger than 40 with type 1 diabetes. For the CDR3, the DNA is TGTGCCAGCTCAGAAAGACAGGGCTCCTATAATTCACCCCTCCACTTT. Its translation is CASSERQGSYNSPLHF.